Following are 3 T cell receptor beta chains from one sample sequenced in a study of patients and donors after allogeneic stem cell transplantation. One entry per CDR3 protein, called by TCRdb with MiXCR from the RT-PCR reads. The data contain 30,000 to 35,000 distinct CDR3 sequences, under 7.5% of them singletons. The sample was blood, either unsorted or a sorted T cell fraction (not recorded which). The receptors stem from a human donor who was either an allogeneic HSCT recipient or a stem cell or donor lymphocyte infusion donor (not recorded which). It is not recorded whose cells these are; they may come from a transplant donor.

The chain has TRBV3-1 and TRBJ2-4; D is unclear. Trimming took 0 bases from V and 8 from J, leaving 5 bases between them. The CDR3 loop spans 12 amino acids. CDR1 and CDR2 (germline): LGHDT, YNNKEL (reference sequence). The CDR3 sequence is CASSQERYIQYF. The CDR3 DNA follows: TGTGCCAGCAGCCAAGAACGGTACATTCAGTACTTC.

The rearrangement joins TRBV4-3 to TRBJ2-1, with TRBD2 matching over 9 bases. J gave up 2 bases and V 4 bases, and 3 bases lay outside the gene matches. This CDR3 has 15 residues. In germline, CDR1 is LGHNA, CDR2 YSLEER. The CDR3 bases are TGCGCCAGCAGCCCGACTAGCGGCGCCTACAATGAGCAGTTCTTC. Translating gives CASSPTSGAYNEQFF.

This clonotype was counted between two and nine times. The chain joins TRBV19 to TRBJ2-2, with TRBD2 identical over 12 bases. V shed 4 bases, J shed 5 bases, and the junction held 2 bases outside the gene matches. This CDR3 comprises 15 residues. Looked up from germline, CDR1 is LNHDA and CDR2 is SQIVND (reference sequence). This CDR3 reads CASSTGLAGTGELFF. The CDR3 DNA sequence: TGTGCCAGTAGTACCGGACTAGCGGGAACCGGGGAGCTGTTTTTT.